The 27 T cell receptor beta chains below come from one sample, sequenced in a study of CD8+CD57+ T cells in acquired aplastic anemia. Patients sequenced had flow cytometry evidence of CD8+CD57+ cell expansion. Genomic DNA, the template, was used for profiling of the TCR beta VDJ and CDR3. Using its own MiXCR run on the reads, TCRdb lists one record per CDR3 protein. The table has approximately 150,000 distinct CDR3 sequences, about 45% seen once. The sample comprised sorted CD4+, CD8+, or CD8+CD57+ T cells (not recorded which) from PBMCs. The receptor set was obtained from a human donor with aplastic anemia.

This clonotype showed up many times. CDR3: CASSPSTSGFPSSYNEQFF. For the CDR3, the DNA is TGTGCCAGCAGCCCGTCGACTAGCGGGTTCCCTAGCTCCTACAATGAGCAGTTCTTC. This chain joins TRBV14 and TRBJ2-1; 10 nucleotides match TRBD2. The CDR3 spans 19 residues. The V segment lost 4 bases and the J segment 0 bases; nucleotides outside the gene matches: 12. Germline CDR1 is SGHDN and CDR2 is FVKESK.

The chain recombines TRBV29-1 with TRBJ2-7, with D uncertain. The V gene lost 1 base and the J gene lost 5 bases, with 12 bases spanning the gap. CDR3 length: 13 amino acids. Germline lookup yields CDR1 SQVTM and CDR2 ANQGSEA. As DNA, the CDR3 is TGCAGCGTTGAAGGCGGCAGCGCCAACGAGCAGTACTTC. Translation gives CSVEGGSANEQYF.

This clonotype was recorded many times. The rearrangement uses TRBV20-1 and TRBJ1-2; TRBD1 agrees at 8 bases. The J segment lost 5 bases and the V segment lost 2 bases, leaving 7 bases of the junction unmatched. The germline V gene has CDR1 DFQATT and CDR2 SNEGSKA (reference sequence). The CDR3 spans 14 residues. CDR3 nucleotide sequence: TGCAGTGCTAGACTGGACAGGGATTCTTATGGCTACACCTTC. This codes for CSARLDRDSYGYTF.

The chain recombines TRBV19 with TRBJ1-4; a weak D match, TRBD1 (6 bases). Deletions cut 10 bases from V and 4 bases from J, with 16 bases between. This CDR3 spans 14 amino acids. CDR1 is LNHDA, CDR2 SQIVND, per germline (reference sequence). CDR3 protein: CATESGAGNEKLFF. The CDR3, as DNA: TGTGCCACCGAGTCAGGGGCCGGTAATGAAAAACTGTTTTTT. The full variable domain, in which reference TRBV19 and TRBJ1-4 provide the parts outside the CDR3, is DGGITQSPKYLFRKEGQNVTLSCEQNLNHDAMYWYRQDPGQGLRLIYYSQIVNDFQKGDIAEGYSVSREKKESFPLTVTSAQKNPTAFYLCATESGAGNEKLFFGSGTQLSVL.

The gene calls are TRBV10-3 and TRBJ1-2; D perhaps matches TRBD1 (5 bases). Deletions cut 4 bases from V and 0 bases from J, with 15 bases between. From germline, CDR1 is ENHRY and CDR2 SYGVKD. The CDR3 runs to 16 residues. CDR3 protein: CAISGGRGTPNYGYTF. The CDR3 region has the DNA TGTGCCATCAGTGGGGGACGGGGGACTCCTAACTATGGCTACACCTTC.

The chain is built from TRBV2 and TRBJ2-7, with 12 bases matching TRBD2. Germline CDR1 reads SNHLY; CDR2 reads FYNNEI. There are 15 residues in the CDR3. The junction had 7 bases not matched to a gene; V was cut back by 1 base and J by 9 bases. CDR3 DNA: TGTGCCAGCAGTGAAGGACTAGCGGGAGCCTTTGGGCAGTACTTC. Translation: CASSEGLAGAFGQYF.

A remark on this clonotype: The conserved final phenylalanine or tryptophan is absent from the CDR3, which likely points to a read error. This chain connects TRBV29-1 to TRBJ1-2; D not resolved. CDR3 length equals 11 residues. Germline V gene lookup returns CDR1 SQVTM and CDR2 ANQGSEA. V shed 8 bases and J shed 8 bases, with 15 bases lying between them. DNA for the CDR3: TGCAGCTACGTGGACCCCCACGGCTACACCCTC. It codes for CSYVDPHGYTL.

This clonotype was counted ten times or more. The V and J genes are TRBV4-3 and TRBJ2-7; D gene unclear. This CDR3 region has 14 residues. From germline, CDR1 is LGHNA and CDR2 YSLEER. Trimming shortened V by 0 bases and J by 4 bases, and 10 bases separated the two germline ends. In nucleotides, the CDR3 is TGCGCCAGCAGCCAAGACTTTGGTGTATACGAGCAGTACTTC. It translates to CASSQDFGVYEQYF.

This clonotype was seen repeatedly, ten times or more. The rearrangement links TRBV25-1 to TRBJ2-1, with 11 bases identical to TRBD2. CDR3 length: 14 residues. V shed 5 bases, J shed 9 bases, and the junction held 6 bases outside the gene matches. The germline V gene has CDR1 MGHDK and CDR2 SYGVNS. CDR3: CASSLAGGLGEQFF. CDR3 sequence (DNA): TGTGCCAGCAGTTTAGCGGGGGGGTTGGGTGAGCAGTTCTTC.

This chain uses TRBV2 with TRBJ1-5; tentative D call: TRBD1 (6 bases). Trimming left V 7 bases short and J 4 bases short, with 17 bases between. The CDR3 totals 15 residues. Germline assignment: CDR1 SNHLY and CDR2 FYNNEI. CDR3 sequence reads: CASTLDSFRNQPQHF. The CDR3 coding sequence is TGTGCCAGCACCTTGGACAGTTTTAGGAATCAGCCCCAGCATTTT.

This clonotype was seen just once. V is TRBV10-2 and J is TRBJ1-4, with D maybe TRBD1 (6 bases). The CDR3 has 17 amino acids. Germline lookup yields CDR1 WSHSY and CDR2 SAAADI. V was cut by 3 bases and J by 0 bases, with 14 bases left in between. CDR3 nucleotide sequence: TGCGCCAGCAGTGATGTTGGGAGGGGGGCAACTAATGAAAAACTGTTTTTT. Residues: CASSDVGRGATNEKLFF.

V is TRBV7-8 and J is TRBJ1-2; perhaps TRBD1 as D (6 bases). The CDR3 has 17 residues. The V end was cut by 5 bases, the J end by 7 bases, with 26 bases between. In germline, CDR1 is SGHVS, CDR2 FQNEAQ. CDR3 protein: CASSLSPGAGTSTGYTF. In DNA form, the CDR3 reads TGTGCCAGCAGCCTCAGCCCGGGGGCGGGAACCTCAACTGGCTACACCTTC.

The V and J genes are TRBV19 and TRBJ2-6; D not resolved. The germline V gene encodes CDR1 LNHDA and CDR2 SQIVND (reference sequence). The CDR3 is made up of 14 amino acids. V was shortened by 7 bases and J by 3 bases, with 10 bases between the two germline ends. CDR3 nucleotides: TGTGCCAGTACATGGACGGGTGGGGCCAACGTCCTGACTTTC. Protein sequence: CASTWTGGANVLTF.

The sample holds many counts of this clonotype. The V gene is TRBV19, the J gene TRBJ1-2; D is possibly TRBD1 (6 bases). The CDR3 contains 16 residues. Looked up from germline, CDR1 is LNHDA and CDR2 is SQIVND (reference sequence). The V end was cut by 6 bases, the J end by 2 bases, with 19 bases between. The CDR3 here is CASRVVGGGRNYGYTF. CDR3 sequence (DNA): TGTGCCAGTAGAGTTGTCGGGGGGGGGCGAAACTATGGCTACACCTTC.

V is TRBV10-3 and J is TRBJ2-7; a weak D match, TRBD2 (6 bases). Germline values: CDR1 ENHRY, CDR2 SYGVKD. Trimming stripped 0 bases from V and 6 bases from J, with 12 bases between. The CDR3 runs 14 residues. The CDR3 DNA is TGTGCCATCAGTGAGTCGTGGCGGGGTAGCGAGCAGTACTTC. Translating it yields CAISESWRGSEQYF.

V is TRBV7-8 and J is TRBJ1-2; 10 bases are a match to TRBD1. The V segment lost 8 bases and the J segment 4 bases; nucleotides outside the gene matches: 7. This CDR3 spans 14 amino acids. Germline V gives CDR1 SGHVS, CDR2 FQNEAQ. The CDR3 is CASFLRTGGYGYTF. As DNA, the CDR3 is TGTGCCAGCTTCCTACGGACAGGGGGCTATGGCTACACCTTC.

This clonotype was detected many times. This sequence joins TRBV7-9 and TRBJ2-2; D is possibly TRBD1 (6 bases). V lost 5 bases to trimming and J lost 0 bases, with 13 bases between them. Looked up from germline, CDR1 is SEHNR and CDR2 is FQNEAQ (reference sequence). There are 16 residues in the CDR3. CDR3 DNA sequence: TGTGCCAGCAGCCCCATCAGGGGAGCGAACACCGGGGAGCTGTTTTTT. Residues: CASSPIRGANTGELFF.

This clonotype was detected ten times or more. J is TRBJ1-5 and V is TRBV12-3 or TRBV12-4; possibly TRBD1 for D (5 bases). There are 17 residues in the CDR3. The germline V and J ends were trimmed by 0 bases and 10 bases, with 22 bases remaining between them. For the CDR3, the DNA is TGTGCCAGCAGTTTAGCCGGTGTTTCGGGGACCAACCCACCCCAGCATTTT. It specifies CASSLAGVSGTNPPQHF.

This clonotype was found once. The gene calls are TRBV11-2 and TRBJ2-7; TRBD1 matches at 10 bases. This CDR3 is built from 18 residues. Germline CDR1 SGHAT, CDR2 FQNNGV. J was trimmed by 3 bases and V by 5 bases; bases with no gene match: 16. CDR3 sequence reads: CASSPGQGSYNWLYEQYF. The DNA for the CDR3 is TGTGCCAGCAGCCCGGGACAGGGGTCCTATAACTGGCTCTACGAGCAGTACTTC.

This clonotype was detected only a few times. V is TRBV5-5 and J is TRBJ1-1, with D tentatively TRBD1 (6 bases). Germline V gives CDR1 SGHKS, CDR2 YYEKEE (reference sequence). The CDR3 length is 16 residues. Trimming left V 7 bases short and J 1 base short, with 20 bases between. As DNA, the CDR3 is TGTGCCAGCGGCTACTACTTACTGGGGGCGAACACTGAAGCTTTCTTT. As protein: CASGYYLLGANTEAFF. The complete variable domain, with remaining parts taken from reference TRBV5-5 and TRBJ1-1, reads DAGVTQSPTHLIKTRGQQVTLRCSPISGHKSVSWYQQVLGQGPQFIFQYYEKEERGRGNFPDRFSARQFPNYSSELNVNALLLGDSALYLCASGYYLLGANTEAFFGQGTRLTVV.

The chain uses TRBV6-4 and TRBJ2-5; 8 bases are shared with TRBD2. Per germline, CDR1 MRHNA and CDR2 SNTAGT. The junction had 11 bases not matched to a gene; V was cut back by 8 bases and J by 3 bases. The length of the CDR3 is 15 residues. The CDR3 is CASLLPSGFEETQYF. The CDR3 region has the DNA TGTGCCAGCCTCCTTCCTAGCGGGTTTGAAGAGACCCAGTACTTC.

This clonotype appeared many times. CDR3 DNA: TGTGCCAGTAGTATGAGGTCGGGGGTCGCTCAGCCCCAGCATTTT. As protein: CASSMRSGVAQPQHF. The chain is built from TRBV19 and TRBJ1-5; D may be TRBD1 (5 bases). In germline, CDR1 is LNHDA, CDR2 SQIVND (reference sequence). This CDR3 region has 15 residues. The V end was cut by 3 bases, the J end by 6 bases, with 15 bases between.

The genes are TRBV7-3 and TRBJ2-7; 8 bases line up with TRBD2. The length of the CDR3 is 13 residues. With V trimmed by 2 bases and J by 4 bases, 1 base remained unmatched. Germline V gives CDR1 SGHTA, CDR2 FQGTGA. CDR3 in DNA: TGTGCCAGCAGCTTACAGCGGGGGTACGAGCAGTACTTC. Its translation: CASSLQRGYEQYF.

This clonotype has just a few counts. The chain links TRBV20-1 to TRBJ1-2; TRBD1 matches 8 bases. The V segment lost 5 bases and the J segment 4 bases; nucleotides outside the gene matches: 9. This CDR3 has 14 residues. The germline gives CDR1 DFQATT, CDR2 SNEGSKA (reference sequence). Written as DNA, the CDR3 is TGCAGTGCTGGGAATGGACAGGGCGGCTATGGCTACACCTTC. Translation: CSAGNGQGGYGYTF.

This clonotype was observed many times. This chain links TRBV2 with TRBJ1-2; no reliable D call. V lost 6 bases, J lost 8 bases, and 19 bases lay in between. CDR1 is SNHLY, CDR2 FYNNEI, per germline. CDR3 size: 14 residues. CDR3 residues: CASSPGGRGGGYTF. CDR3 nucleotide sequence: TGTGCCAGCAGCCCTGGCGGGAGAGGCGGAGGCTACACCTTC.

This clonotype was observed many times. This chain's CDR3 is CASSLVAGTSGANVLTF. In nucleotides, the CDR3 is TGTGCCAGCAGCTTAGTGGCAGGCACCTCTGGGGCCAACGTCCTGACTTTC. This chain uses TRBV7-9 with TRBJ2-6; no reliable D call. V was pared by 1 base and J by 0 bases, with 10 bases between. The CDR3 has 17 residues. Germline V CDR1 and CDR2: SEHNR, FQNEAQ (reference sequence).

This clonotype was seen at least ten times. The chain uses TRBV3-1 and TRBJ2-2, with a tentative D call TRBD2 (6 bases). The CDR3 contains 14 residues. Trimming stripped 4 bases from V and 5 bases from J, with 11 bases between. Germline V lookup: CDR1 LGHDT, CDR2 YNNKEL (reference sequence). The CDR3 DNA sequence: TGTGCCAGCAGCCCGGGGACTTCGACCGGGGAGCTGTTTTTT. Translating gives CASSPGTSTGELFF.